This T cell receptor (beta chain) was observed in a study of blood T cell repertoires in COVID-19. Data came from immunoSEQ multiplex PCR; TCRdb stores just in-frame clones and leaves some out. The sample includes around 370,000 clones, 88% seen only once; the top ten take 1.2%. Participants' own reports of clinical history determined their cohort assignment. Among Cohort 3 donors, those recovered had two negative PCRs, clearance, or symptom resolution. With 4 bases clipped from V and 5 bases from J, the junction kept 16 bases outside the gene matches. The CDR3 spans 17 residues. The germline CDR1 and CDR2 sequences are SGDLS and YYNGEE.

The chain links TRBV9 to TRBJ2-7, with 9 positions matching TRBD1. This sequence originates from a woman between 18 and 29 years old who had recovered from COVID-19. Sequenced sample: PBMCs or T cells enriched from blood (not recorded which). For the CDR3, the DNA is TGTGCCAGCAGCCCTTCCTTGTCGGACAGGGGAGGCAACGAGCAGTACTTC. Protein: CASSPSLSDRGGNEQYF.